This is a list of T cell receptor beta chains from one sample in a study of cytomegalovirus exposure and HLA in healthy donors. TCRdb keeps only in-frame clones here, not all; method: immunoSEQ multiplex PCR. The sample has some 200,000 clones, around two thirds seen once. The sequencing sample was made of PBMCs. These receptors originate from a man aged 35-49 years in good health and CMV-seronegative. Both conserved end residues are trimmed from each CDR3. The D gene is left open where the match is weak.

j_call,v_call,d_call,cdr3_aa
TRBJ2-1,TRBV11-3,NA,ASSPGGLNEQF
TRBJ1-5,TRBV6-1,NA,ASSEAREVLQPQH
TRBJ2-3,TRBV7-3,NA,ASSLIAVGTDTQY
TRBJ1-1,TRBV4-1,TRBD1,ASSQARQGAGTEAF
TRBJ1-1,TRBV27,TRBD1,ASTATGGSNTEAF
TRBJ2-1,TRBV9,NA,ASSVELVNNEQF
TRBJ2-3,TRBV7-2,TRBD1,ASSPPRGGRGTDTQY
TRBJ2-3,TRBV5-6,TRBD1,ASSLGTGGLPDTQY
TRBJ2-5,TRBV7-3,NA,ASSHRAGQETQY
TRBJ2-1,TRBV2,TRBD2,ASSGLEDYNEQF
TRBJ2-7,TRBV6-1,TRBD1,ASSEDRGLPYEQY
TRBJ2-7,TRBV4-3,NA,ASSQDWSSYEQY
TRBJ2-1,TRBV11-2,TRBD2,ASNLAGGPGGEQF